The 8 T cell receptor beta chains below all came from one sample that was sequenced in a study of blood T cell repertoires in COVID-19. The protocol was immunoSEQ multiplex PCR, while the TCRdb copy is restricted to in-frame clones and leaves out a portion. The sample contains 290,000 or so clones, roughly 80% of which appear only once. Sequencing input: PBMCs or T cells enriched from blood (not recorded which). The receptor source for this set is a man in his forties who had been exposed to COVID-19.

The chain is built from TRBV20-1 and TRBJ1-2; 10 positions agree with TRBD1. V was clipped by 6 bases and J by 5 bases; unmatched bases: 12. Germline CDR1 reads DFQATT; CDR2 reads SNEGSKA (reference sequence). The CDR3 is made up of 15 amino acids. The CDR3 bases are TGCAGTGCCAGTCCCGGGACAGGGGCTGGGTATGGCTACACCTTC. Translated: CSASPGTGAGYGYTF.

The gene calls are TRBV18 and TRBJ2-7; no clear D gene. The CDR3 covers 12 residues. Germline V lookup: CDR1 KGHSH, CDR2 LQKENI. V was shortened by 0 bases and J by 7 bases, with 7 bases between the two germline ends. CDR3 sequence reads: CASSPPSLEQYF. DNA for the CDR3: TGTGCCAGCTCACCACCATCGTTGGAGCAGTACTTC.

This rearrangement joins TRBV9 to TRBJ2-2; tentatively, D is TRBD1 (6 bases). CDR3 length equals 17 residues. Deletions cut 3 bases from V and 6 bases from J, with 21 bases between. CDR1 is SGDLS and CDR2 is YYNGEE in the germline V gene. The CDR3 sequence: CASSERASGTPAGELFF. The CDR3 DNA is TGTGCCAGCAGCGAGAGGGCCTCCGGGACACCCGCCGGGGAGCTGTTTTTT. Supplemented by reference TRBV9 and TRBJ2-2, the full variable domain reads DSGVTQTPKHLITATGQRVTLRCSPRSGDLSVYWYQQSLDQGLQFLIQYYNGEERAKGNILERFSAQQFPDLHSELNLSSLELGDSALYFCASSERASGTPAGELFFGEGSRLTVL.

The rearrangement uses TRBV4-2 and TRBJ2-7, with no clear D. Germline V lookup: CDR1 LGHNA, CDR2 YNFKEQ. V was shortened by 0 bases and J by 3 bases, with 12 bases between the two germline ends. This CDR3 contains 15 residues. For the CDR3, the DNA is TGTGCCAGCAGCCAAGAATCACGAGGAAACTACGAGCAGTACTTC. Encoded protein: CASSQESRGNYEQYF.

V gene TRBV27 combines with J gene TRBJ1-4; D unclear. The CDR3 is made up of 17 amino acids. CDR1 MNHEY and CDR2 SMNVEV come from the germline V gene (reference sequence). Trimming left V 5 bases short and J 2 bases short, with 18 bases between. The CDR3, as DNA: TGTGCCAGCAGTGATCGACCCCCAGCGGCCACTAATGAAAAACTGTTTTTT. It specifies CASSDRPPAATNEKLFF.

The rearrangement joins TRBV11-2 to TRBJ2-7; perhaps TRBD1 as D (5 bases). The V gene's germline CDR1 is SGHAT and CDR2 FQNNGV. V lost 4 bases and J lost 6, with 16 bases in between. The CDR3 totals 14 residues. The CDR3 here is CASSSQGTKSEQYF. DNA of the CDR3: TGTGCCAGCAGCTCCCAGGGAACGAAGAGCGAGCAGTACTTC.

The CDR3 spells CATSDLISGKTGELFF. The CDR3 nucleotides are TGTGCCACCAGTGATTTGATTTCAGGGAAGACCGGGGAGCTGTTTTTT. The rearrangement joins TRBV24-1 to TRBJ2-2; perhaps TRBD1 as D (5 bases). Germline CDR1 and CDR2: KGHDR and SFDVKD. V gave up 0 bases and J gave up 5 bases, with 12 bases separating them. CDR3 length equals 16 residues.

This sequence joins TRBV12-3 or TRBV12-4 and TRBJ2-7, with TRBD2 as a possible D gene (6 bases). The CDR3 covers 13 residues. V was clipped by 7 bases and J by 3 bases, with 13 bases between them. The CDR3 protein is CASKYAGSYEQYF. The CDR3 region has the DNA TGTGCCAGCAAGTATGCGGGAAGCTACGAGCAGTACTTC.